This TCR beta chain was recorded in a study of T cell responses to AZD1222 COVID-19 vaccine. Findings and caveats of the study: Targets within unmutated variant regions were reportedly found for nearly half of spike-specific TCRs. The span of vaccine-associated CD4 TCRs extended across spike, with dominance at 160-218 and 743-854.

Method: immunoSEQ multiplex PCR; TCRdb's copy keeps in-frame clones and lacks some. The data show about 110,000 clones, around 93% seen once. A remark on this clone: What it recognizes is unknown.

Germline loops: CDR1 SGHRS, CDR2 YFSETQ. V dropped 4 bases and J dropped 1 base, with 11 bases sitting between them. The length of the CDR3 is 15 residues. This TCR derives from an adult who received the AZD1222 COVID-19 vaccine. V is TRBV5-1 and J is TRBJ1-4; D gene unclear. The sequenced sample was peripheral blood, obtained 28 days after the second AZD1222 dose. In DNA, the CDR3 is TGCGCCAGCAGCCCTGGCAGAGGAACTAATGAAAAACTGTTTTTT. Protein: CASSPGRGTNEKLFF.